These T cell receptor beta chains were read from a single sample in a study of T cells after yellow fever vaccination. TCRdb re-called the 5' RACE reads through MiXCR, storing one row per CDR3 protein. The table has about 340,000 distinct CDR3 sequences, 12% seen once. The specimen was CD4+ T cells sorted from PBMCs, collected 15 days after the yellow fever booster vaccination. These receptors were collected from a man aged 18 to 30 who received the YFV17D yellow fever vaccine. Both conserved end residues are part of each CDR3. The D gene is left open where the match is weak. Only part of the rows carry a size: once, few, many, or a class if the clone is expanded.

size,V,J,D,DNA,CDR3
NA,TRBV5-1,TRBJ2-3,TRBD2,TGCGCCAGCAGCTTGGGACTAGCGGGGGGGCAGTATTTT,CASSLGLAGGQYF
NA,TRBV4-3,TRBJ1-1,NA,TGCGCCAGCAGCCTAGAGTCCATGAACACTGAAGCTTTCTTT,CASSLESMNTEAFF
NA,TRBV7-8,TRBJ1-5,TRBD1,TGTGCCAGCAGCCCCAGAAATCCACAGGGGTACTACAATCAGCCCCAGCATTTT,CASSPRNPQGYYNQPQHF
few,TRBV18,TRBJ2-5,NA,TGTGCCAGCTCACCAACGGGGCCCCGATTAGAGACCCAGTACTTC,CASSPTGPRLETQYF
NA,TRBV5-1,TRBJ2-3,NA,TGCGCCAGCAGCTTGCCAAGCAAGGATACGCAGTATTTT,CASSLPSKDTQYF
NA,TRBV12-5,TRBJ2-3,NA,TGTGCTAGTGGTTCCAAAAGCACAGATACGCAGTATTTT,CASGSKSTDTQYF
many,TRBV24-1,TRBJ2-2,TRBD1,TGTGCCACCAGTCCCGTGAGACGGCGACAGGGGGGGACCGGGGAGCTGTTTTTT,CATSPVRRRQGGTGELFF
NA,TRBV4-2,TRBJ2-2,NA,TGTGCCAGCAGCCAAGATCTAGGGTCGAACACCGGGGAGCTGTTTTTT,CASSQDLGSNTGELFF
few,TRBV20-1,TRBJ2-5,NA,TGCAGTGCTAGAGATCGCGGCGGACAAGAGACCCAGTACTTC,CSARDRGGQETQYF
NA,TRBV5-1,TRBJ2-3,TRBD2,TGCGCCAGCAGCTTGGGGACTAGCGGGGGGTTCCATACGCAGTATTTT,CASSLGTSGGFHTQYF
NA,TRBV20-1,TRBJ2-2,TRBD1,TGCAGTGCGGTTCCAGATCCAGGGGGAGCCGGGGAGCTGTTTTTT,CSAVPDPGGAGELFF
many,TRBV3-1,TRBJ1-1,NA,TGTGCCAGCAGTGAGACAGCGAACACTGAAGCTTTCTTT,CASSETANTEAFF
NA,TRBV20-1,TRBJ2-7,TRBD1,TGCAGTGCCAAGGGCCCGACAGGGATTCCCTACGAGCAGTACTTC,CSAKGPTGIPYEQYF
NA,TRBV20-1,TRBJ1-2,TRBD1,TGCAGTGCTCCAACGGGACAGGGGTTCTATGGCTACACCTTC,CSAPTGQGFYGYTF
NA,TRBV5-1,TRBJ1-3,NA,TGCGCCAGCAGCAACCGTGTGGGGGGCGACGGAAACACCATATATTTT,CASSNRVGGDGNTIYF
few,TRBV6-2/TRBV6-3,TRBJ1-1,NA,TGTGCCAGCAGGGATGGGGGGGAGAGCACTGAAGCTTTCTTT,CASRDGGESTEAFF
few,TRBV6-2/TRBV6-3,TRBJ2-7,TRBD1,TGTGCCAGCAGTTACCCACCCGGGACAGGGGACGAGCAGTACTTC,CASSYPPGTGDEQYF
NA,TRBV3-1,TRBJ2-3,NA,TGTGCCAGCAGCCAATTTTGGGGGTCCACAGATACGCAGTATTTT,CASSQFWGSTDTQYF
once,TRBV5-1,TRBJ2-5,NA,TGCGCCAGCAGCTTGGTGCCAGGGAAAGCGGAGACCCAGTACTTC,CASSLVPGKAETQYF
NA,TRBV2,TRBJ1-3,TRBD1,TGTGCCAGCAGTGAACGACGGCAGGGGGCTGGAAACACCATATATTTT,CASSERRQGAGNTIYF
few,TRBV7-7,TRBJ2-5,TRBD1,TGTGCCAGCAGCTCAGATCTAGGGACAGGCCAAAAGACCCAGTACTTC,CASSSDLGTGQKTQYF
few,TRBV2,TRBJ1-2,NA,TGTGCCAGCAGTAAGGACTATGTAGGCCGCATCTACACCTTC,CASSKDYVGRIYTF
once,TRBV12-3/TRBV12-4,TRBJ2-3,TRBD1,TGTGCCAGCAACAAAGGGACAGGGGTCACAGATACGCAGTATTTT,CASNKGTGVTDTQYF
NA,TRBV7-9,TRBJ2-3,NA,TGTGCCAGCAGCTTACATCGGAGGGACAGACCCACAGATACGCAGTATTTT,CASSLHRRDRPTDTQYF
few,TRBV19,TRBJ1-5,TRBD1,TGTGCCAGTAGTATGCCCGGGACAGGGGTGTTGGGCAATCAGCCCCAGCATTTT,CASSMPGTGVLGNQPQHF
NA,TRBV6-1,TRBJ2-7,TRBD2,TGTGCCAGCAGTGACAGATTAGCGGGGGGTAGTTTCGACGAGCAGTACTTC,CASSDRLAGGSFDEQYF
few,TRBV9,TRBJ1-3,NA,TGTGCCAGCAGCCCCCCGGGGGCAGGAAACACCATATATTTT,CASSPPGAGNTIYF
NA,TRBV7-8,TRBJ1-1,TRBD1,TGTGCCAGCAGCCAAGACAGGGAAACTGAAGCTTTCTTT,CASSQDRETEAFF
few,TRBV6-2/TRBV6-3,TRBJ2-2,TRBD1,TGTGCCAGCCTGGGACAGGCCACCGGGGAGCTGTTTTTT,CASLGQATGELFF
NA,TRBV9,TRBJ2-2,NA,TGTGCCAGCAGCGTACTGGGCGCGAACACCGGGGAGCTGTTTTTT,CASSVLGANTGELFF
few,TRBV12-3/TRBV12-4,TRBJ2-3,NA,TGTGCCAGCAGTTTAGCGGACACCCGCACAGATACGCAGTATTTT,CASSLADTRTDTQYF
many,TRBV12-3/TRBV12-4,TRBJ2-5,TRBD1,TGTGCCAGCAGCCCAGACAGGGACCAAGAGACCCAGTACTTC,CASSPDRDQETQYF
NA,TRBV10-3,TRBJ1-2,TRBD1,TGTGCCATCAGGACAGGGGACTATGGCTACACCTTC,CAIRTGDYGYTF
NA,TRBV18,TRBJ2-4,NA,TGTGCCAGCTCACCACGTCCAGGACAGAACTTTGGAAACATTCAGTACTTC,CASSPRPGQNFGNIQYF
NA,TRBV7-2,TRBJ2-1,NA,TGTGCCAGCAGCTGGGTCACAGCCCTCTCAAGTGTAGAGCAGTTCTTC,CASSWVTALSSVEQFF
NA,TRBV27,TRBJ2-5,NA,TGTGCCAGCAGCAAGGGGGACCAAGAGACCCAGTACTTC,CASSKGDQETQYF
few,TRBV12-3/TRBV12-4,TRBJ2-1,TRBD2,TGTGCCAGCAGTACTAGCGGGGGGTCCAATGAGCAGTTCTTC,CASSTSGGSNEQFF
many,TRBV12-3/TRBV12-4,TRBJ1-2,NA,TGTGCCAGCAGTTTTCTGGGGTCAGACTATGGCTACACCTTC,CASSFLGSDYGYTF
few,TRBV11-1,TRBJ2-3,TRBD2,TGTGCCAGCAGCTTGACTAGCGGGGGGGCCTGGAATACGCAGTATTTT,CASSLTSGGAWNTQYF
few,TRBV6-1,TRBJ2-1,NA,TGTGCCAGCAGTGGGCTAGCGTCGAATGAGCAGTTCTTC,CASSGLASNEQFF
many,TRBV13,TRBJ2-3,NA,TGTGCCAGCAGCTTAATCTCTAGTTCAGATACGCAGTATTTT,CASSLISSSDTQYF
NA,TRBV19,TRBJ1-2,NA,TGTGCCAGTATAGACAGGACTAACTATGGCTACACCTTC,CASIDRTNYGYTF
few,TRBV11-2,TRBJ2-3,NA,TGTGCCAGCAGCTTGGGACACATAGATACGCAGTATTTT,CASSLGHIDTQYF
NA,TRBV4-2,TRBJ2-7,NA,TGTGCCAGCAGCCAGATGAGGGTGGGAGGCAGAGAGCAGTACTTC,CASSQMRVGGREQYF
NA,TRBV12-3/TRBV12-4,TRBJ2-5,NA,TGTGCCAGCAGTCAGGGGAGGGGGCTAGGGGAGACCCAGTACTTC,CASSQGRGLGETQYF
few,TRBV18,TRBJ2-7,NA,TGTGCCAGCTCACCACTGGCAATGCCGGGGGCAGACGAGCAGTACTTC,CASSPLAMPGADEQYF
few,TRBV5-5,TRBJ2-3,NA,TGTGCCAGCAGCTTCCCTCTGGATACGCAGTATTTT,CASSFPLDTQYF